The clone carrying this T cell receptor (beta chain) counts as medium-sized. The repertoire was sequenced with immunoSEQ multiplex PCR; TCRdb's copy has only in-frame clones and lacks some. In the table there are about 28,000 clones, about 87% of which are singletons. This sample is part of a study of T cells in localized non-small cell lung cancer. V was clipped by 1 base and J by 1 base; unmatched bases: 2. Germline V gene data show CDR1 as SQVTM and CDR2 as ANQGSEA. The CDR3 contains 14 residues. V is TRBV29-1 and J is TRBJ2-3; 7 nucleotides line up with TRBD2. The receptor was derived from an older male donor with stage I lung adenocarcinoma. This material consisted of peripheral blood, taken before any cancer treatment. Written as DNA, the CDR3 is TGCAGCGTTGAAGTTGCGGGGGGCACAGATACGCAGTATTTT. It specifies CSVEVAGGTDTQYF.